The 9 T cell receptor beta chains below were found in one sample sequenced in a study of CD8 T cells in ankylosing spondylitis. TCRdb itself ran the 5' RACE reads through MiXCR, one entry per CDR3 protein. The sample yields a few hundred thousand distinct CDR3 sequences, around 10% seen once. The source material was blood, either unsorted or a sorted T cell fraction (not recorded which). The receptors derive from a male donor with ankylosing spondylitis or in good health (not recorded which).

As for this clonotype: A much larger clonotype is one base distant, so this may be a read error. The CDR3 is CASSPQPGHTYNEQFF. CDR3 bases: TGTGCCAGCTCACCGCAACCGGGACACACATACAATGAGCAGTTCTTC. V gene TRBV18 combines with J gene TRBJ2-1; possible D gene TRBD1, 6 bases. The CDR3 contains 16 residues. Looked up from germline, CDR1 is KGHSH and CDR2 is LQKENI. Trimming removed 3 bases at V and 4 bases at J, with 16 bases between.

This clonotype was seen many times. The V and J genes are TRBV5-6 and TRBJ1-5; the match to TRBD1 covers 11 bases. The germline gives CDR1 SGHDT, CDR2 YYEEEE. The junction had 4 bases not matched to a gene; V was cut back by 4 bases and J by 4 bases. This CDR3 has 15 residues. The CDR3 region is CASSGQGAINQPQHF. The CDR3 bases are TGTGCCAGCAGCGGACAGGGGGCGATAAATCAGCCCCAGCATTTT.

This clonotype has at least ten counts. The chain combines TRBV5-1 with TRBJ1-5; D is possibly TRBD1 (5 bases). Trimming cost V 3 bases and J 7 bases, with 17 bases left between them. Germline CDR1 and CDR2: SGHRS and YFSETQ. CDR3 length: 15 residues. CDR3 region: CASSYGTGGEQPQHF. The CDR3 DNA reads as TGCGCCAGCAGCTATGGGACGGGAGGTGAGCAGCCCCAGCATTTT.

The sample holds many counts of this clonotype. V and J are TRBV9 and TRBJ2-1, with TRBD1 matching over 8 bases. The CDR3 has 15 amino acids. Germline V gives CDR1 SGDLS, CDR2 YYNGEE. V lost 0 bases, J lost 5 bases, and 4 bases stayed unmatched. CDR3 sequence (DNA): TGTGCCAGCAGCGTAGGGGGGACAGGAAACAATGAGCAGTTCTTC. Its translation is CASSVGGTGNNEQFF.

The CDR3 DNA follows: TGCAGTGTGGCCTATAACATGCTAGCGGGAGCCGAGCAGTTCTTC. Its protein is CSVAYNMLAGAEQFF. The chain carries TRBV20-1 and TRBJ2-1, with 10 bases identical to TRBD2. V shed 7 bases and J 10 bases; nucleotides not matched to a gene: 16. CDR1 and CDR2 from the germline V gene are DFQATT and SNEGSKA (reference sequence). The CDR3 contains 15 residues.

A note on this clonotype: One junction end disagrees with the germline gene, perhaps due to a read error. The V gene is TRBV9, the J gene TRBJ2-1; D call uncertain. The CDR3 loop spans 15 amino acids. The germline V gene has CDR1 SGDLS and CDR2 YYNGEE. Here the CDR3 DNA reads TGTGCGAGCAGCGTAGCCCCGAATCTCTACAATGAGCAGTTCTTC. It encodes CASSVAPNLYNEQFF.

In its sample, this clonotype was seen many times. V and J are TRBV12-3 or TRBV12-4 and TRBJ2-7; D gene unclear. The CDR3 extends over 13 amino acids. V was shortened by 2 bases and J by 5 bases, with 10 bases between the two germline ends. In DNA form, the CDR3 reads TGTGCCAGCAGTTTAACGAGAGCCCACGAGCAGTACTTC. It translates to CASSLTRAHEQYF.

This clonotype was seen repeatedly, ten times or more. The chain links TRBV20-1 to TRBJ2-3; D is unresolved. V was pared by 0 bases and J by 2 bases, with 12 bases between. Germline V gene lookup returns CDR1 DFQATT and CDR2 SNEGSKA (reference sequence). CDR3 length equals 15 residues. The CDR3 DNA follows: TGCAGTGCTAGAGATTTCCATCTCTACACAGATACGCAGTATTTT. Amino acid sequence: CSARDFHLYTDTQYF.

The table lists this clonotype with many counts. The chain is built from TRBV20-1 and TRBJ2-1; TRBD2 agrees at 7 bases. The CDR3 covers 15 residues. Trimming took 0 bases from V and 5 from J; bases not matched to a gene: 7. From germline, CDR1 is DFQATT and CDR2 SNEGSKA (reference sequence). The DNA for the CDR3 is TGCAGTGCTAGAGATCGAGCGGGGTTACACAATGAGCAGTTCTTC. It is translated as CSARDRAGLHNEQFF.